This T cell receptor beta chain derives from a study of CD8+ T cells in alopecia areata (dated by TCRdb to 2017 to 2018). Context from the whole study: Treated patients were enrolled in an open-label pilot trial of oral tofacitinib, 5 to 10 mg twice daily, for moderate-to-severe alopecia areata. Tofacitinib was administered for 6 to 18 months, and 6 months of follow-up off drug were then conducted to assess delayed response and recurrence. High-throughput TCRbeta sequencing was used to examine T cell clonal expansion in alopecia areata in both the C3H/HeJ mouse model and human patients. Scalp tissue and sorted CD4+ and CD8+ peripheral blood T cells from patchy and totalis/universalis alopecia areata patients and from healthy controls were covered by human TCRbeta sequencing. Biopsies were taken from tofacitinib-treated patients at baseline and again at 4 and 24 weeks into treatment, and several of those patients also had a later scalp biopsy. Clonality in the scalp was compared among normal scalp (n=4), patchy alopecia areata scalp (n=8), and alopecia totalis/universalis scalp (n=8). RNA was extracted with the PAXgene miRNA kit for fixed scalp, the miRNeasy kit for PBMCs, and the RNeasy kit for mouse skin. immunoSEQ multiplex PCR using 35 Vbeta forward primers and 13 Jbeta reverse primers was used to amplify TCRbeta CDR3 regions. The paper's findings and limits, for the study overall: Unlike mouse skin, which is dominated by gammadelta T cells, normal human skin has resident alphabeta T cells that are also sequenced, and this complicates analysis of the scalp TCR repertoire. Compared with normal scalp, lesional scalp had higher clonality and more expanded CD8+ clones, particularly in alopecia totalis/universalis, a pattern that suggests antigenic drive. Shared TCR sequences between patients were less evident than in mice, which may be partly attributable to HLA diversity in the patient population.

Reading the germline V gene (reference sequence) gives CDR1 MNHEY and CDR2 SMNVEV. There are 15 amino acids in the CDR3, from cysteine to phenylalanine inclusive. Of the read, only the CDR3 DNA is kept; its 45 bases are in frame from base 1. V has 7 bases trimmed and J has 1 base trimmed; junction bases matching no gene number 9. Preparation of the library involved the immunoSEQ multiplex PCR assay. RNA was extracted from all samples and reverse transcribed into cDNA as template for TCR sequencing. First-strand cDNA was synthesized using SuperScript III with a 2:1 mix of oligo-dT and random hexamers. A synthetic immune receptor repertoire was used to measure amplification bias, and any remaining bias was corrected computationally. From the authors' description of their analysis: Raw reads were preprocessed to remove errors, and CDR3 was defined by IMGT conventions from the conserved cysteine to phenylalanine. To get clonality, Shannon entropy was normalized by log2 of the number of productive unique TCRs and the result was subtracted from 1. Whether scalp clones were CD4 or CD8 was inferred by matching scalp TCRbeta sequences against CD4 and CD8 repertoires sorted from blood. Sourced from immuneACCESS, this table was stored by TCRdb with only in-frame sequences that have V and J called. A share of the clones is absent; for the studies checked, an unresolved V gene accounts for under half, and the remainder has no known explanation. That table gives V, J and clone size, and the DNA gave D and trimming. In all, the sample holds roughly 59,000 clones, and under 55% of those were seen once. Roughly a sixth of the sample is in the top ten clones.

The time point label corresponds to: baseline before oral tofacitinib. From alopecia areata patients, peripheral blood was collected along with lesional scalp punch biopsies. PBMCs were isolated by density centrifugation and stained for CD3, CD4 and CD8, after which CD4+ and CD8+ T cells were sorted on a FACSAria. Of note for this clone: Its antigen is not yet known. Base quality data are lacking; no much larger clone is found one base away.

The sequences come from CD8+ T cells sorted from blood, collected at week 0. The sequence was collected from a human donor with alopecia areata. The rearrangement joined TRBV27 to TRBJ2-5; 7 bases in between match TRBD1. The CDR3 region reads CASKTTPGGQETQYF. The bases read TGTGCCAGCAAAACTACACCAGGGGGCCAAGAGACCCAGTACTTC.